This paragraph reports one T cell receptor beta chain. Its antigen is undetermined. Sorted-subset replicate PCRs used about 190 ng of genomic DNA. This amount corresponded to 30,000 to 35,000 T cell genomes. Libraries were prepared by immunoSEQ multiplex PCR; TCRdb keeps only in-frame clonotypes and omits some of them. The table has around 700,000 clones, 72% seen once. Trimming cost V 6 bases and J 3 bases, with 12 bases left between them. The CDR3 covers 13 residues. Germline loops: CDR1 ENHRY, CDR2 SYGVKD. This record comes from a study of shared clonotypes between healthy human individuals. Overall study: Researchers drew samples from a couple of women and a few men aged 18 to 49. Study-level results: Shared clonotypes: approximately 5.3% naive CD4, 3% to 3.5% naive CD8, about 2.5% memory CD4, about 0.4% memory CD8.

Recent acute infections and vaccinations were absent in the healthy HIV-negative adult donors. The chain links TRBV10-3 to TRBJ2-7; a possible D gene is TRBD2 (6 bases). The receptor's source is a woman aged 30 to 39 in good health. Input material: memory CD4+ T cells sorted from blood. The subset here: CD45RA-negative fraction. The CDR3 DNA sequence: TGTGCCATCAGCCACAGACTAGTCTACGAGCAGTACTTC. As protein: CAISHRLVYEQYF.